A selection of T cell receptor beta chains follows, all from one sample in a study of blood T cell repertoires in COVID-19. The repertoire was sequenced with immunoSEQ multiplex PCR; TCRdb's copy has only in-frame clones and lacks some. The sample yields around 100,000 clones, more than 80% seen once. Sequencing input: peripheral blood. The origin of the receptors is an elderly man with COVID-19, enrolled during active disease. CDR3s include the opening cysteine and the closing phenylalanine or tryptophan. The D gene is left open where the match is weak. Expanded clones are given a class, and other clones once, few, many or no size at all.

clone_size	v_call	j_call	d_call	cdr3_nt	cdr3_aa
.	TRBV27	TRBJ2-2	.	TGTGCCAGCAGTTTATCGTTCGGGGTAACTGGGGAGCTGTTTTTT	CASSLSFGVTGELFF
.	TRBV5-6	TRBJ2-7	.	TGTGCCAGCAGCCTGCTACCGGGACACCTGAACTCCTACGAGCAGTACTTC	CASSLLPGHLNSYEQYF
.	TRBV11-2	TRBJ1-1	.	TGTGCCAGCAGCTTAGCACAGGGCCTCGTCTACGACACTGAAGCTTTCTTT	CASSLAQGLVYDTEAFF
.	TRBV28	TRBJ2-7	.	TGTGCCAGCAGCCGGAACAGGGCCTACGAGCAGTACTTC	CASSRNRAYEQYF
.	TRBV2	TRBJ1-6	TRBD1	TGTGCCAGCAGCCCGGGACAGTTGAATTCACCCCTCCACTTT	CASSPGQLNSPLHF
.	TRBV2	TRBJ2-3	TRBD2	TGTGCCAGCAGACGGACTAGCGACACAGATACGCAGTATTTT	CASRRTSDTDTQYF
.	TRBV7-2	TRBJ2-5	TRBD2	TGTGCCAGCAGCTTAGGGCGGATCGGACTAGCGGAGGAGACCCAGTACTTC	CASSLGRIGLAEETQYF
.	TRBV6-5	TRBJ2-5	TRBD1	TGTGCCGCTAGCCGGGACAGGGGAGAGACCCAGTACTTC	CAASRDRGETQYF
.	TRBV24-1	TRBJ2-3	TRBD1	TGTGCCACCAGTGAATCCGACAGGGCGACTCCAGATACGCAGTATTTT	CATSESDRATPDTQYF
.	TRBV4-1	TRBJ1-2	.	TGCGCCAGCAGCCTGATGATGGACAGATCCTATGGCTACACCTTC	CASSLMMDRSYGYTF
few	TRBV27	TRBJ2-1	TRBD2	TGTGCCAGCAGTCCCCTGAAGCGGGAGGGCCACTTCTTC	CASSPLKREGHFF
.	TRBV11-2	TRBJ2-7	TRBD1	TGTGCCAGCAGCTTCGCGACAGGGTTTGGCTACGAGCAGTACTTC	CASSFATGFGYEQYF
.	TRBV28	TRBJ1-1	TRBD1	TGTGCCAGCAGTCTCCAACAGGGGACCAGTAAGAAGGCTTTCTTT	CASSLQQGTSKKAFF
.	TRBV7-9	TRBJ2-7	.	TGTGCCAGCAGCTTAGGGCTGACTTTCTACGAGCAGTACTTC	CASSLGLTFYEQYF
.	TRBV4-2	TRBJ2-2	.	TGTGCCAGCAGCCTGGGCGAGAACACCGGGGAGCTGTTTTTT	CASSLGENTGELFF
once	TRBV6-5	TRBJ2-3	.	TGTGCCAGCAGAACTAGCACAGATACGCAGTATTTT	CASRTSTDTQYF
.	TRBV5-1	TRBJ2-2	TRBD1	TGCGCCAGCAGCTCACAGGGGACCACCGGGGAGCTGTTTTTT	CASSSQGTTGELFF
once	TRBV20-1	TRBJ2-1	TRBD2	TGCAGTGCTAGTGCGGCGGGGGGTAAATCCTACAATGAGCAGTTCTTC	CSASAAGGKSYNEQFF
.	TRBV2	TRBJ2-2	.	TGTGCCAGCAACCGGCGGGCCGACACCGGGGAGCTGTTTTTT	CASNRRADTGELFF
.	TRBV14	TRBJ2-1	TRBD2	TGTGCCAGCAGCCAAGATGTTCTAGCGGGGGTCGATGAGCAGTTCTTC	CASSQDVLAGVDEQFF
.	TRBV19	TRBJ1-4	.	TGTGCCAGTAGTAACACCGCAACTAATGAAAAACTGTTTTTT	CASSNTATNEKLFF
.	TRBV11-3	TRBJ1-1	.	TGTGCCAGCAGCTCCGCCGGGGAGGCCACTGAAGCTTTCTTT	CASSSAGEATEAFF
.	TRBV2	TRBJ2-2	TRBD1	TGTGCCACCCAGGGGGCTAGGGACGGGGAGCTGTTTTTT	CATQGARDGELFF
.	TRBV7-3	TRBJ2-2	.	TGTGCCAGCTCAATAGGAGTTAACACCGGGGAGCTGTTTTTT	CASSIGVNTGELFF
.	TRBV12-5	TRBJ2-1	.	TGTGCTAGTGGTTTGGTGCCCTCGGGACTCTACAATGAGCAGTTCTTC	CASGLVPSGLYNEQFF
.	TRBV3-1/TRBV3-2	TRBJ2-2	TRBD2	TGTGCCAGCAGAAATGGCCGGGGAGGGGCGAGGACCGGGGAGCTGTTTTTT	CASRNGRGGARTGELFF
.	TRBV23-1	TRBJ2-2	.	TGCGCCAGCAGTCAATACATCCGACAGGACCCGAACACCGGGGAGCTGTTTTTT	CASSQYIRQDPNTGELFF
.	TRBV7-2	TRBJ2-7	.	TGTGCCAGCAGCTTATCGGTGCCCTACGAGCAGTACTTC	CASSLSVPYEQYF
once	TRBV10-3	TRBJ2-7	TRBD1	TGTGCCATCAGTGACTCTGATAGGACAGGGGGTTTACACGAGCAGTACTTC	CAISDSDRTGGLHEQYF
few	TRBV6-4	TRBJ2-2	.	TGTGCCAGCAGTGCCGAGTCGGGTACCGGGGAGCTGTTTTTT	CASSAESGTGELFF
.	TRBV9	TRBJ2-3	TRBD2	TGTGCCAGCAGCGTAGAGCCCAGCGGGAGAAGGACAGATACGCAGTATTTT	CASSVEPSGRRTDTQYF
few	TRBV2	TRBJ1-5	TRBD1	TGTGCCAGCAGTGAAGCGACAGGGGCAAATCAGCCCCAGCATTTT	CASSEATGANQPQHF
.	TRBV7-8	TRBJ1-1	TRBD1	TGTGCCAGCAGCTACCCAGGGGGCCTGAACACTGAAGCTTTCTTT	CASSYPGGLNTEAFF
.	TRBV18	TRBJ2-2	.	TGTGCCAGCTCACCGGGACAGAACACCGGGGAGCTGTTTTTT	CASSPGQNTGELFF
.	TRBV24-1	TRBJ1-5	TRBD1	TGTGCCACCAGTCAGGGGGGTCAGCCCCAGCATTTT	CATSQGGQPQHF
.	TRBV7-9	TRBJ1-2	TRBD1	TGTGCCAGCAGCCCAGGACAGGGGCCGTCCCGCTACACCTTC	CASSPGQGPSRYTF
.	TRBV7-2	TRBJ2-1	TRBD2	TGTGCCAGCAGCCTACTAGCGGTAGTGGCGATAGGGAATGAGCAGTTCTTC	CASSLLAVVAIGNEQFF
once	TRBV7-3	TRBJ2-2	.	TGTGCCAGCAGCTTAGAACTAGCCGGGGAGCTGTTTTTT	CASSLELAGELFF
.	TRBV19	TRBJ1-1	.	TGTGCCAGTAGTATTGCGGCGGGGAACACTGAAGCTTTCTTT	CASSIAAGNTEAFF
.	TRBV5-1	TRBJ2-1	.	TGCGCCAGCAGCCCGACAATTAGCTCCTACAATGAGCAGTTCTTC	CASSPTISSYNEQFF
.	TRBV28	TRBJ2-7	.	TGTGCCAGCAGCCTCGGGGTGACAGGCCTCTCCTACGAGCAGTACTTC	CASSLGVTGLSYEQYF